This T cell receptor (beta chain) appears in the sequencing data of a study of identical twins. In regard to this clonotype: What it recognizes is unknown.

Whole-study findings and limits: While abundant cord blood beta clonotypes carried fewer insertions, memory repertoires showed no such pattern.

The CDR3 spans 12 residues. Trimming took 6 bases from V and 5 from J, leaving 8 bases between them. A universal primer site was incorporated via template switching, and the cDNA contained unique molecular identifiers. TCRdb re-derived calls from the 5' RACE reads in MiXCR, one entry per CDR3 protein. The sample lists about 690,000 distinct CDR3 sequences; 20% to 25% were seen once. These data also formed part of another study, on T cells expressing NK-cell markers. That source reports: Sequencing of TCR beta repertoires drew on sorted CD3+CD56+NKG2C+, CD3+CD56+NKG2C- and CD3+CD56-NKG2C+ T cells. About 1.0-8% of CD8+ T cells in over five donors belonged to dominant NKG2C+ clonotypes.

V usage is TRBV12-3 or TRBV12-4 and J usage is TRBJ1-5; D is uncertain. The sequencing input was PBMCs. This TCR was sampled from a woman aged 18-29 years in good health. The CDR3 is CASSPDYQPQHF. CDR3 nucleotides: TGTGCCAGCAGCCCCGATTATCAGCCCCAGCATTTT.